This TCR beta chain was retrieved from a study of neurological immune-mediated disorders. Study results and caveats: HTLV-1-associated myelopathy ranked highest for TCR clonal expansion and multiple sclerosis lowest, beneath healthy controls. None of the CDR3 amino acid sequences of expanded clones were shared across subjects, and this suggested private repertoires in all groups.

By 5'RACE with 10-nucleotide random UMIs, the cDNA was made. In TCRdb, the 5' RACE reads were re-called with MiXCR into one record per CDR3 protein. Of roughly 59,000 distinct CDR3 sequences in the sample, roughly 4.9% are singletons; the top ten hold roughly 5.7%. CDR1 and CDR2 (germline): MNHEY, SMNVEV (reference sequence). The V and J ends lost 3 bases and 3 bases respectively, with 9 bases between them. CDR3 size: 14 residues. This clonotype has at least ten counts. Its target is not known. The sample comprised PBMCs. The receptor was isolated from a human donor with multiple sclerosis. The donor label of this sample is uncertain. The chain combines TRBV27 with TRBJ1-3; D is perhaps TRBD1 (5 bases). The CDR3 DNA reads as TGTGCCAGCAGTTTGACAGAGATTGGAAACACCATATATTTT. It specifies CASSLTEIGNTIYF.